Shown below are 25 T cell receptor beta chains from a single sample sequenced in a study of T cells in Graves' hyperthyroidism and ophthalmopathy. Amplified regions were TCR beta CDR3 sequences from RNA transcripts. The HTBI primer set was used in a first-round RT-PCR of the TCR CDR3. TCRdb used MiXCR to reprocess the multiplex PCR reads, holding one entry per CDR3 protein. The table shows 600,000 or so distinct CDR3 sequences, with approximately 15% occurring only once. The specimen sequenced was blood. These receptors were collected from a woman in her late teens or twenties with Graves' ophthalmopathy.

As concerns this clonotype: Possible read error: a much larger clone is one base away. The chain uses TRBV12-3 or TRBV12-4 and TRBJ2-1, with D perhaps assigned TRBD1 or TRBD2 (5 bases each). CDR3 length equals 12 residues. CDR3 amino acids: CVSRPTRDEQFF. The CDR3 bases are TGTGTCAGCAGACCGACCAGGGACGAGCAGTTCTTC.

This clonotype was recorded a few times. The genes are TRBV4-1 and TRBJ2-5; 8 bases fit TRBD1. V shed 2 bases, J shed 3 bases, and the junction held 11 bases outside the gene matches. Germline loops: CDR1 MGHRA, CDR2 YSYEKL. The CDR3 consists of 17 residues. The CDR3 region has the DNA TGCGCCAGCAGCCAAAGGCCCCCGCCAGGGGGCGAAGAGACCCAGTACTTC. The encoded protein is CASSQRPPPGGEETQYF.

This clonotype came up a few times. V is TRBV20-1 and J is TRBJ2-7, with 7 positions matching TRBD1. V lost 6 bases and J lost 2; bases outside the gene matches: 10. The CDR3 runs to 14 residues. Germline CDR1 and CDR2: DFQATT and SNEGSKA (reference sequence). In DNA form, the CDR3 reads TGCAGTGCGTTCATGACAGGGCGTACCTACGAGCAGTACTTC. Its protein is CSAFMTGRTYEQYF.

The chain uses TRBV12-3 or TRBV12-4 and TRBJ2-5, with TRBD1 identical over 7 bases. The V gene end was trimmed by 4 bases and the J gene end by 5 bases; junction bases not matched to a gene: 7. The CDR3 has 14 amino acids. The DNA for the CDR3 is TGTGCCAGCAGTTCGGACAGGTCGACGGAGACCCAGTACTTC. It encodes CASSSDRSTETQYF.

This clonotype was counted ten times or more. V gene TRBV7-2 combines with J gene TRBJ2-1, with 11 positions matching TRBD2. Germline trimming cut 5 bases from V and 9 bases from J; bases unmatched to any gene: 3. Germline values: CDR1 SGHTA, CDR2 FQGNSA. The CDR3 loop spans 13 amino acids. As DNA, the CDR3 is TGTGCCAGCAGCCGGGGACTAGCGGTTGAGCAGTTCTTC. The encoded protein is CASSRGLAVEQFF. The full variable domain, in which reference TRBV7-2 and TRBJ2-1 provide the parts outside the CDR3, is GAGVSQSPSNKVTEKGKDVELRCDPISGHTALYWYRQSLGQGLEFLIYFQGNSAPDKSGLPSDRFSAERTGGSVSTLTIQRTQQEDSAVYLCASSRGLAVEQFFGPGTRLTVL.

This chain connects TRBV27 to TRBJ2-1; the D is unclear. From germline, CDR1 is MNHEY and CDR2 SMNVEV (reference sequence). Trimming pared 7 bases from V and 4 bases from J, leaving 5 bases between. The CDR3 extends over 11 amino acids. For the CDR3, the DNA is TGTGCCAGCACCCAATACAATGAGCAGTTCTTC. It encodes CASTQYNEQFF.

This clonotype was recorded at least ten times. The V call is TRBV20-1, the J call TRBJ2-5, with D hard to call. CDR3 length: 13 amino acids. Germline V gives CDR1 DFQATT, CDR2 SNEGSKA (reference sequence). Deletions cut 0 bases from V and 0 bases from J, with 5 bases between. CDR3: CSARDNYQETQYF. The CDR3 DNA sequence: TGCAGTGCTAGAGATAACTACCAAGAGACCCAGTACTTC.

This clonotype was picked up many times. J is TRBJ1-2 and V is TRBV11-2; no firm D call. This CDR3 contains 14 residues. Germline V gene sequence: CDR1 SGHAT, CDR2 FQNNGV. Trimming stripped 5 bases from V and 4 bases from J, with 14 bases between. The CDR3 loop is CASSRVDKRYGYTF. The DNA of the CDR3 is TGTGCCAGCAGCCGGGTCGACAAACGCTATGGCTACACCTTC.

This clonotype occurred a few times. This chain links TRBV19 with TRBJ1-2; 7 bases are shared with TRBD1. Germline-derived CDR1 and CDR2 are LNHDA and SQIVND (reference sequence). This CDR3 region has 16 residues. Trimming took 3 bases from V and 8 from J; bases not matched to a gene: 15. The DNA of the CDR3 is TGTGCCAGTAGTATTACCCCCGTCGAGGCAGGGGGGGGCTACACCTTC. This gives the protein CASSITPVEAGGGYTF.

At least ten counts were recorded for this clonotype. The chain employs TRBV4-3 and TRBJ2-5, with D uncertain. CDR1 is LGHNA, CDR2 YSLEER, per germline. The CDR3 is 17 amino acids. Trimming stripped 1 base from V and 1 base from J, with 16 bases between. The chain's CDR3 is CASSQVLGGRSQETQYF. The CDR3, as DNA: TGCGCCAGCAGCCAAGTACTCGGTGGACGGTCCCAAGAGACCCAGTACTTC.

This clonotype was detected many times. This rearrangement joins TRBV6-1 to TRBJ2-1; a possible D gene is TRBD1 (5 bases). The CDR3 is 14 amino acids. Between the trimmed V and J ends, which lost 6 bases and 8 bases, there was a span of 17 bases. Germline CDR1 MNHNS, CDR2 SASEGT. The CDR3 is CASSLRAGLDEQFF. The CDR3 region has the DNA TGTGCCAGCAGCCTACGGGCAGGGCTAGATGAGCAGTTCTTC.

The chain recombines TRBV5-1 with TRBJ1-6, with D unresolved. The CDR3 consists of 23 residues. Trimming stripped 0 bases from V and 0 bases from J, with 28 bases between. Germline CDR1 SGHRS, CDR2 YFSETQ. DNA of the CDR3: TGCGCCAGCAGCTTGGACCCCTCGGTTCTCAGATTTCTCCGGAGCTCCTATAATTCACCCCTCCACTTT. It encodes CASSLDPSVLRFLRSSYNSPLHF.

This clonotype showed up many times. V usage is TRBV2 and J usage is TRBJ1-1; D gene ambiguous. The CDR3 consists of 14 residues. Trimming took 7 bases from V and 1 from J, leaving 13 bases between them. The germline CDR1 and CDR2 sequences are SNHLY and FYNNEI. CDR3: CASKPEDGNTEAFF. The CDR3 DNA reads TGTGCCAGCAAGCCGGAGGATGGGAACACTGAAGCTTTCTTT.

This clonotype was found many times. In DNA form, the CDR3 reads TGTGCCAGCAGCTTAAGTGGTAATCCTCTCTCGAACGAGCAGTACTTC. It codes for CASSLSGNPLSNEQYF. The chain is built from TRBV7-9 and TRBJ2-7; D is undetermined. The CDR3 length is 16 residues. The V gene's germline CDR1 is SEHNR and CDR2 FQNEAQ (reference sequence). Trimming stripped 2 bases from V and 5 bases from J, with 19 bases between.

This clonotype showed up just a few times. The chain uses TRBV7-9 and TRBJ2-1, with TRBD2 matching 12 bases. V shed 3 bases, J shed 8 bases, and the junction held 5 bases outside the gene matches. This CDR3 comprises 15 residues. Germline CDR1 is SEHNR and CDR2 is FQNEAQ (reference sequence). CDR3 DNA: TGTGCCAGCAGCTTGGGGACTAGCGGGTTGGATGAGCAGTTCTTC. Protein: CASSLGTSGLDEQFF.

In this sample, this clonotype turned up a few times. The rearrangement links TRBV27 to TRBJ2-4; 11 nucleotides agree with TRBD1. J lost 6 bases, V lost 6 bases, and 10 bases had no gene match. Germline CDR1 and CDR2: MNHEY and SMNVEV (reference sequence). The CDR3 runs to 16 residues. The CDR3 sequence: CASSLTGTGGANIQYF. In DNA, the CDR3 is TGTGCCAGCAGCTTGACCGGGACAGGGGGAGCAAACATTCAGTACTTC.

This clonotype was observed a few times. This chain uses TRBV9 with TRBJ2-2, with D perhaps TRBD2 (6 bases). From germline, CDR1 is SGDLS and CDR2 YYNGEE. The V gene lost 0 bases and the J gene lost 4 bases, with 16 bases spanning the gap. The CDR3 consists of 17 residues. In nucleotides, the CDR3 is TGTGCCAGCAGCGTAGGGACTAATCCCCTGGGCACCGGGGAGCTGTTTTTT. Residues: CASSVGTNPLGTGELFF.

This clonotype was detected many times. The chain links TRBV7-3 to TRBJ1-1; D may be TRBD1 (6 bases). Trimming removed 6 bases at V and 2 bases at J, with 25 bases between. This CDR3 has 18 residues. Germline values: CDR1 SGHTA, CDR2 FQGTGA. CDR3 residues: CASRGPGTPTGLNTEAFF. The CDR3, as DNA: TGTGCCAGCAGGGGACCGGGGACACCGACAGGCTTAAACACTGAAGCTTTCTTT.

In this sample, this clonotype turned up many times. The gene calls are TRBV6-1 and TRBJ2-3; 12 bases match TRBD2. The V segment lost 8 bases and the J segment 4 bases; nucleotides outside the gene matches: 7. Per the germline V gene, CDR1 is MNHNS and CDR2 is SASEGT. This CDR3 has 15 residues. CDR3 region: CASGQTSGRADTQYF. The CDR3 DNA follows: TGTGCCAGCGGCCAGACTAGCGGGAGAGCAGATACGCAGTATTTT.

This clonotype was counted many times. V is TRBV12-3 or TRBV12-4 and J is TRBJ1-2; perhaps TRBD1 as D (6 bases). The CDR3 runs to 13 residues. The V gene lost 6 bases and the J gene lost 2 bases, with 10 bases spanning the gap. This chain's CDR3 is CASSPGQNYGYTF. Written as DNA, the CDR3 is TGTGCCAGCAGCCCCGGACAGAACTATGGCTACACCTTC.

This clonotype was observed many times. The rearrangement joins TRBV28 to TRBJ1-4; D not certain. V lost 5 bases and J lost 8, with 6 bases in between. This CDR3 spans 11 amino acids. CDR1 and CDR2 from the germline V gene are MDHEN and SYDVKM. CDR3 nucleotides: TGTGCCAGCAGTCCGTGGGAAAAACTGTTTTTT. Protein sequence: CASSPWEKLFF.

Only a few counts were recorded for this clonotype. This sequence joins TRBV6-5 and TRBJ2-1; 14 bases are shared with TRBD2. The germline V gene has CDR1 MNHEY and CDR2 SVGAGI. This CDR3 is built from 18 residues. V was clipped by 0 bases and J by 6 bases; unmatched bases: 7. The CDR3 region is CASSYSGTSGSWPNEQFF. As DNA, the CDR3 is TGTGCCAGCAGTTACTCAGGGACTAGCGGGAGTTGGCCCAATGAGCAGTTCTTC.

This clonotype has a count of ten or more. The DNA for the CDR3 is TGTGCCAGCTCACCACCCTCTGGGGGCTACGAGCAGTACTTC. It codes for CASSPPSGGYEQYF. The chain is built from TRBV18 and TRBJ2-7; perhaps D is TRBD1 or TRBD2 (5 bases each). The V end was cut by 0 bases, the J end by 3 bases, with 9 bases between. CDR1 and CDR2 from the germline V gene are KGHSH and LQKENI. CDR3 length equals 14 residues.

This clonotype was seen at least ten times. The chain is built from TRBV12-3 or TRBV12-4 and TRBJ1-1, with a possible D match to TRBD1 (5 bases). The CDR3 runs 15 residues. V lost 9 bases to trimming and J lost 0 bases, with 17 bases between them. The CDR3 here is CARGIGAGLNTEAFF. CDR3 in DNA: TGTGCCAGGGGGATCGGGGCAGGACTGAACACTGAAGCTTTCTTT.

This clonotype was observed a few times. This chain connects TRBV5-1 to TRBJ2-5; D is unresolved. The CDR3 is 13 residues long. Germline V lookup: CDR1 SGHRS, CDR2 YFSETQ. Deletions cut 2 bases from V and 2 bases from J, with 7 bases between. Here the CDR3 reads CASSFGVQETQYF. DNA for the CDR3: TGCGCCAGCAGCTTCGGCGTACAAGAGACCCAGTACTTC.